This T cell receptor (beta chain) was observed in a study of blood T cell repertoires in COVID-19. The wider study: Material from acute and convalescent COVID-19 was sourced from the United States, Italy and Spain. PBMCs, B-cell-depleted T cells, or T cells provided the cDNA or gDNA that made up the material.

Patients in Seattle were enrolled during active infection, then followed longitudinally. Original handling: Estimation of nucleated cell counts relied on the amplification of reference gene primers. Assay: immunoSEQ multiplex PCR; the TCRdb copy retains only in-frame clones and omits some. V and J calls and clone size are copied from that table; D and trimming were computed from the DNA. Of about 82,000 clones listed, roughly 80% are singletons. The CDR3 is 16 amino acids. CDR1 is MGHDK, CDR2 SYGVNS, per germline. The V end lost 7 bases, the J end lost 1 base, and 17 bases lay between the germline ends.

What was sequenced was peripheral blood. This receptor was identified in a man aged 60 to 69 with COVID-19, enrolled during active disease. The V call is TRBV25-1, the J call TRBJ2-1, with D possibly being TRBD2 (6 bases). The CDR3 is CASTRGIGGSYNEQFF. The CDR3 DNA follows: TGTGCCAGCACCCGGGGGATAGGCGGGTCCTACAATGAGCAGTTCTTC. The variable domain in full, with the rest retrieved from reference TRBV25-1 and TRBJ2-1, is EADIYQTPRYLVIGTGKKITLECSQTMGHDKMYWYQQDPGMELHLIHYSYGVNSTEKGDLSSESTVSRIRTEHFPLTLESARPSHTSQYLCASTRGIGGSYNEQFFGPGTRLTVL.